This T cell receptor beta chain was recovered during a study of T-cell reconstitution after alpha-beta-depleted transplantation in children. It was with unique molecular identifiers that the TCRbeta library was prepared. From the PCR reads, TCRdb called clonotypes with MiXCR, one entry per CDR3 protein. The sample holds fewer than 700,000 distinct CDR3 sequences; approximately 13% are singletons and the top ten take around 2.2%. The CDR3 runs 15 residues. The ends lost 0 bases at V and 4 bases at J; junction bases unmatched: 3. Germline V gives CDR1 SGHRS, CDR2 YFSETQ. Ten or more counts support this clonotype.

The material was PBMCs, mostly from graft donor cells, obtained 360 days after TCRalphabeta/CD19-depleted stem cell transplant. The chain is built from TRBV5-1 and TRBJ2-2; 7 bases match TRBD2. The sequence was collected from a male patient between 5 and 17 years old who had a stem cell transplant for acute myeloid leukemia, so the T cells may come from the graft donor. In DNA form, the CDR3 reads TGCGCCAGCAGCTTGGAGACTAGCTTCACCGGGGAGCTGTTTTTT. Translation: CASSLETSFTGELFF.